Sequencing of this TCR beta chain was carried out in a study of T cell repertoires in cytomegalovirus infection. Germline trimming cut 6 bases from V and 10 bases from J; bases unmatched to any gene: 8. The germline CDR1 and CDR2 sequences are MDHEN and SYDVKM. This CDR3 is built from 14 residues. A few counts support this clonotype. MiXCR, run by TCRdb on the reads, gives a single entry per CDR3 protein. The sample records 300,000 or so distinct CDR3 sequences, around 10% being singletons. The rearrangement links TRBV28 to TRBJ2-2, with 10 bases aligning to TRBD1. The receptor was derived from a human donor in good health (CMV status not recorded). Some clones in this sample may be carry-over from other donors' samples. The sequenced material came from PBMCs. DNA of the CDR3: TGTGCCAGCAGCTGGACAGGGGGTTCTATGGAGCTGTTTTTT. It encodes CASSWTGGSMELFF.